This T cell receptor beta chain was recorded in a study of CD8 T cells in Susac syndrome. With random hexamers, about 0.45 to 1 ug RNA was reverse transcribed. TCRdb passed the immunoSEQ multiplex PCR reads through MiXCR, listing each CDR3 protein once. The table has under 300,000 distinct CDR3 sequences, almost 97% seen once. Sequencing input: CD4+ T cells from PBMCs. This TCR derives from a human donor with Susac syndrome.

Written as DNA, the CDR3 is TGTGCCTGGAGTCGCGGGACTAGCGGCATCAACACCGGGGAGCTGTTTTTT. Translating gives CAWSRGTSGINTGELFF. The chain joins TRBV30 to TRBJ2-2; 11 bases fit TRBD2. In germline, CDR1 is GTSNPN, CDR2 SVGIG (reference sequence). Trimming took 2 bases from V and 2 from J; bases not matched to a gene: 7. The CDR3 contains 17 residues.